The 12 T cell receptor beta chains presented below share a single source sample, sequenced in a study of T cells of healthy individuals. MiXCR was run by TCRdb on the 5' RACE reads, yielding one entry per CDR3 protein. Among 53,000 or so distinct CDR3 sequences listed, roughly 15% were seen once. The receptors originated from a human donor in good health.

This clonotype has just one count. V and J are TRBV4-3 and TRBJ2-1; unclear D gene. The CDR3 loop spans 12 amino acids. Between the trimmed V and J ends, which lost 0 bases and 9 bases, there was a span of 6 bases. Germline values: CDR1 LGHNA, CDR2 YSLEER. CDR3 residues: CASSQDASEQFF. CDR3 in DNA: TGCGCCAGCAGCCAAGACGCCAGTGAGCAGTTCTTC.

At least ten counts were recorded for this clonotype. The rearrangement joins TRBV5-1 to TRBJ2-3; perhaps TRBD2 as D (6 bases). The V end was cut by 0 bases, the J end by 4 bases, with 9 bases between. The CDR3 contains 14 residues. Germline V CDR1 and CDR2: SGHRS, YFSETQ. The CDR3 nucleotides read TGCGCCAGCAGCTTGGCCGGGAGTTCAGATACGCAGTATTTT. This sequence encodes CASSLAGSSDTQYF.

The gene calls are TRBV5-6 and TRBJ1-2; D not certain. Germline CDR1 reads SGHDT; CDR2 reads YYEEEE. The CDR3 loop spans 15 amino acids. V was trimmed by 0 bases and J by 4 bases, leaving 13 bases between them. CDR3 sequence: CASSLASARIYGYTF. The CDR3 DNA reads TGTGCCAGCAGCTTGGCATCGGCGAGAATCTATGGCTACACCTTC.

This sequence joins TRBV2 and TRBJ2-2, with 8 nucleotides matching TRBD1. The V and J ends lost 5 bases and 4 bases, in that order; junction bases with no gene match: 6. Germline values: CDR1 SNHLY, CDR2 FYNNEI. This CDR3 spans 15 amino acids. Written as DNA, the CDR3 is TGTGCCAGCAGTCAGACAGGGGCCGGCACCGGGGAGCTGTTTTTT. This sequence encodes CASSQTGAGTGELFF.

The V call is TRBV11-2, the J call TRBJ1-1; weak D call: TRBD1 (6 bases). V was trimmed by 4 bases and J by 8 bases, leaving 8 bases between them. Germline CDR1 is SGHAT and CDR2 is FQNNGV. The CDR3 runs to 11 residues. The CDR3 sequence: CASSSTGEAFF. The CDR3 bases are TGTGCCAGCAGCTCGACAGGAGAAGCTTTCTTT.

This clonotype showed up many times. The CDR3 here is CASSLAVGVDEQFF. DNA of the CDR3: TGTGCCAGCAGCTTAGCTGTAGGGGTCGATGAGCAGTTCTTC. The chain combines TRBV7-2 with TRBJ2-1, with D maybe TRBD1 (5 bases). This CDR3 has 14 amino acids. The V gene lost 0 bases and the J gene lost 8 bases, with 11 bases spanning the gap. Germline V gives CDR1 SGHTA, CDR2 FQGNSA. Using reference TRBV7-2 and TRBJ2-1 for the parts outside the CDR3, the full variable domain is GAGVSQSPSNKVTEKGKDVELRCDPISGHTALYWYRQSLGQGLEFLIYFQGNSAPDKSGLPSDRFSAERTGGSVSTLTIQRTQQEDSAVYLCASSLAVGVDEQFFGPGTRLTVL.

This chain's CDR3 is CASSSSGGGRGNQPQHF. DNA for the CDR3: TGTGCCAGCAGCTCATCGGGGGGGGGGCGAGGCAATCAGCCCCAGCATTTT. V is TRBV7-2 and J is TRBJ1-5; maybe TRBD1 (6 bases). The CDR3 runs 17 residues. Per the germline V gene, CDR1 is SGHTA and CDR2 is FQGNSA. Trimming cost V 4 bases and J 2 bases, with 18 bases left between them.

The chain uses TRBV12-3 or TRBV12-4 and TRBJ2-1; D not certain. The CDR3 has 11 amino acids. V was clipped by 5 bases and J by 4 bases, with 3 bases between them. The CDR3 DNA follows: TGTGCCAGCAGTGCTTACAATGAGCAGTTCTTC. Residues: CASSAYNEQFF.

The CDR3 here is CASSPGGVYQETQYF. CDR3 sequence (DNA): TGTGCCAGCAGTCCGGGGGGGGTTTACCAAGAGACCCAGTACTTC. V usage is TRBV11-2 and J usage is TRBJ2-5, with TRBD2 identical over 8 bases. This CDR3 comprises 15 residues. CDR1 SGHAT and CDR2 FQNNGV come from the germline V gene. V lost 6 bases to trimming and J lost 0 bases; unmatched junction nucleotides: 6.

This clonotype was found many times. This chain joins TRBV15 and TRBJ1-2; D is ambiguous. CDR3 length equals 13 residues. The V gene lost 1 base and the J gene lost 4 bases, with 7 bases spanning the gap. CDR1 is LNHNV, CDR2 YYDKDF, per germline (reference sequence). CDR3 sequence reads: CATSRGDPYGYTF. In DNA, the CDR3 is TGTGCCACCAGCAGAGGCGACCCCTATGGCTACACCTTC.

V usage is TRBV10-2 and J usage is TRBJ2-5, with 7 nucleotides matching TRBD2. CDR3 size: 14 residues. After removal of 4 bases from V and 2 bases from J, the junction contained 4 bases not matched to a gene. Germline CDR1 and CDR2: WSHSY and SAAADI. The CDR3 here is CASSAAGKQETQYF. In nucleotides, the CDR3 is TGCGCCAGCAGTGCAGCGGGGAAACAAGAGACCCAGTACTTC.

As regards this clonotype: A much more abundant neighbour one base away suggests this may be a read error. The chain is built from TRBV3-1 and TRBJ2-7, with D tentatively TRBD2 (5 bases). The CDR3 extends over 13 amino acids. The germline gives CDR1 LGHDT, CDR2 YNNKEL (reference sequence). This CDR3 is CSSSLGVLYEQYF. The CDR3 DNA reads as TGTTCCAGCAGCCTCGGGGTTCTCTACGAGCAGTACTTC.